The 6 T cell receptor beta chains presented below share a single source sample, sequenced in a study of shared T cell receptors in the human thymus. Clones were sequenced by immunoSEQ multiplex PCR, and TCRdb holds only the in-frame ones, with some missing. This sample carries about 380,000 clones, around 95% of them seen once, and the ten largest clones take approximately 0.02%. Sequencing was carried out using thymocytes. These receptors originate from a human donor.

A word on this clone: The junction departs from germline at one end; a sequencing error may be responsible. The chain recombines TRBV25-1 with TRBJ2-5; D possibly uses TRBD1 or TRBD2 (5 bases each). CDR1 and CDR2 from the germline V gene are MGHDK and SYGVNS. There are 15 residues in the CDR3. In nucleotides, the CDR3 is TGTGCCAGCAGTGGGACCCGGGACCGCCAAGGGACCCAGTACTTC. Translating gives CASSGTRDRQGTQYF. Full variable domain (remainder filled in from reference TRBV25-1 and TRBJ2-5): EADIYQTPRYLVIGTGKKITLECSQTMGHDKMYWYQQDPGMELHLIHYSYGVNSTEKGDLSSESTVSRIRTEHFPLTLESARPSHTSQYLCASSGTRDRQGTQYFGPGTRLLVL.

This chain uses TRBV15 with TRBJ2-1; D remains ambiguous. The CDR3 loop spans 13 amino acids. CDR1 and CDR2 (germline): LNHNV, YYDKDF (reference sequence). V lost 8 bases and J 4 bases, leaving 12 bases between the germline ends. The CDR3 nucleotides are TGTGCCACCCGAGTCGGTCGTTACAATGAGCAGTTCTTC. It codes for CATRVGRYNEQFF.

The gene calls are TRBV6-1 and TRBJ2-7, with 8 bases that match TRBD2. The CDR3 consists of 14 residues. Germline loops: CDR1 MNHNS, CDR2 SASEGT. The V segment lost 8 bases and the J segment 1 base; nucleotides outside the gene matches: 7. CDR3 sequence (DNA): TGTGCCAGCCTCCGACTAGCGTCGTCCTACGAGCAGTACTTC. Translated, it gives CASLRLASSYEQYF.

The chain uses TRBV19 and TRBJ2-1; TRBD1 matches 7 bases. CDR3 size: 15 residues. With V trimmed by 7 bases and J by 9 bases, 15 bases remained unmatched. Per germline, CDR1 LNHDA and CDR2 SQIVND (reference sequence). The CDR3 is CASNSPQGPVFEQFF. CDR3 sequence (DNA): TGTGCCAGTAACTCCCCACAGGGGCCCGTATTTGAGCAGTTCTTC.

The genes are TRBV9 and TRBJ1-1; unclear D gene. The CDR3 extends over 13 amino acids. Deletions cut 4 bases from V and 1 base from J, with 8 bases between. CDR1 SGDLS and CDR2 YYNGEE come from the germline V gene. CDR3 in DNA: TGTGCCAGCAGCCCTCACGGGAACACTGAAGCTTTCTTT. This codes for CASSPHGNTEAFF.

The chain recombines TRBV19 with TRBJ2-3; weak D call: TRBD1 (6 bases). This CDR3 has 15 amino acids. Trimming took off 5 bases at V and 3 bases at J, with 15 bases between the two ends. The germline gives CDR1 LNHDA, CDR2 SQIVND (reference sequence). The CDR3: CASSLQGRRTDTQYF. The CDR3 DNA follows: TGTGCCAGTAGTCTCCAGGGGAGACGGACAGATACGCAGTATTTT.